Below are 30 T cell receptor beta chains sequenced from a single sample in a study of blood T cell repertoires in COVID-19. TCRdb keeps only in-frame clones here, not all; method: immunoSEQ multiplex PCR. The sample holds fewer than 450,000 clones, approximately 90% seen once. Source material: PBMCs or T cells enriched from blood (not recorded which). The receptors here all came from a woman aged 18-30 years who had recovered from COVID-19.

V and J are TRBV6-1 and TRBJ2-1, with D perhaps TRBD2 (7 bases). The CDR3 consists of 14 residues. Trimming removed 1 base from V and 5 bases from J, with 9 bases in between. The germline V gene has CDR1 MNHNS and CDR2 SASEGT. The CDR3 region has the DNA TGTGCCAGCAGTGAAGTCGGGGGGCACAATGAGCAGTTCTTC. Its protein product is CASSEVGGHNEQFF.

This clone was counted a few times. This rearrangement joins TRBV6-5 to TRBJ2-7; 8 bases line up with TRBD2. The CDR3 has 15 residues. Unmatched junction bases numbered 9, after V lost 6 bases and J lost 2 bases. Looked up from germline, CDR1 is MNHEY and CDR2 is SVGAGI. The CDR3 is CASSPNSGTTYEQYF. CDR3 nucleotides: TGTGCCAGCAGCCCCAATAGCGGGACGACCTACGAGCAGTACTTC.

V and J are TRBV6-5 and TRBJ1-5, with D uncertain. Germline V gene data show CDR1 as MNHEY and CDR2 as SVGAGI. CDR3 length: 14 amino acids. V was pared by 6 bases and J by 0 bases, with 9 bases between. The CDR3 loop reads CASRDGNSNQPQHF. In DNA, the CDR3 is TGTGCCAGCAGGGACGGGAATAGCAATCAGCCCCAGCATTTT.

The genes are TRBV30 and TRBJ1-6, with 7 bases that match TRBD1. V was pared by 5 bases and J by 8 bases, with 9 bases of the junction left unmatched. There are 14 residues in the CDR3. Germline CDR1 is GTSNPN and CDR2 is SVGIG (reference sequence). CDR3 sequence reads: CAWDLTGNHSPLHF. DNA for the CDR3: TGTGCCTGGGACCTGACAGGGAACCATTCACCCCTCCACTTT.

The rearrangement uses TRBV12-3 or TRBV12-4 and TRBJ1-2, with 8 bases aligning to TRBD1. This CDR3 has 13 amino acids. Germline trimming cut 7 bases from V and 8 bases from J; bases unmatched to any gene: 9. The CDR3 is CASTLDRAGGYTF. The DNA of the CDR3 is TGTGCCAGCACCCTGGACAGGGCGGGGGGCTACACCTTC.

The chain links TRBV19 to TRBJ2-3; 10 bases are a match to TRBD1. CDR3 size: 16 residues. V lost 9 bases and J lost 2; bases outside the gene matches: 11. From germline, CDR1 is LNHDA and CDR2 SQIVND (reference sequence). CDR3 sequence (DNA): TGTGCCAGCGAGCCGGGACAGGGGAAATACACAGATACGCAGTATTTT. Translated, it gives CASEPGQGKYTDTQYF.

As regards this clone: Other DNA sequences of this sample code for an identical CDR3. CDR3 nucleotides: TGTGCCAGTAGTATTCGACAGGGAAAAGAGACCCAGTACTTC. Encoded protein: CASSIRQGKETQYF. This chain links TRBV19 with TRBJ2-5, with 7 bases fitting TRBD1. Germline assignment: CDR1 LNHDA and CDR2 SQIVND (reference sequence). CDR3 length equals 14 residues. The junction had 4 bases not matched to a gene; V was cut back by 3 bases and J by 3 bases. Combining the CDR3 with reference TRBV19 and TRBJ2-5 gives the whole variable domain DGGITQSPKYLFRKEGQNVTLSCEQNLNHDAMYWYRQDPGQGLRLIYYSQIVNDFQKGDIAEGYSVSREKKESFPLTVTSAQKNPTAFYLCASSIRQGKETQYFGPGTRLLVL.

The gene calls are TRBV7-2 and TRBJ2-7; weak D call: TRBD1 (5 bases). CDR1 and CDR2 (germline): SGHTA, FQGNSA. There are 16 residues in the CDR3. Trimming took off 1 base at V and 4 bases at J, with 17 bases between the two ends. CDR3 protein: CASSLGQAGLVYEQYF. Written as DNA, the CDR3 is TGTGCCAGCAGCTTAGGTCAGGCAGGGTTGGTGTACGAGCAGTACTTC.

This clone was seen a few times. V is TRBV6-2 or TRBV6-3 and J is TRBJ1-4, with TRBD1 matching 7 bases. Trimming cost V 5 bases and J 7 bases; bases outside gene matches: 4. Germline V gene sequence: CDR1 MNHEY, CDR2 SVGEGT. The CDR3 consists of 13 residues. The CDR3 region is CASSDRESEKLFF. DNA of the CDR3: TGTGCCAGCAGTGACAGGGAGAGTGAAAAACTGTTTTTT.

Regarding this clone: The same CDR3 is also encoded by other DNA sequences in this sample. The V and J genes are TRBV5-1 and TRBJ1-1; tentatively, D is TRBD1 (6 bases). The CDR3 spans 13 residues. Germline-derived CDR1 and CDR2 are SGHRS and YFSETQ. V was cut by 0 bases and J by 4 bases, with 7 bases left in between. The CDR3 bases are TGCGCCAGCAGCTTGGACAGGGCCACTGAAGCTTTCTTT. Its translation: CASSLDRATEAFF.

The genes are TRBV7-8 and TRBJ1-1, with unresolved D. Germline CDR1 SGHVS, CDR2 FQNEAQ. The CDR3 loop spans 16 amino acids. The V and J ends lost 2 bases and 1 base respectively, with 14 bases between them. CDR3 sequence: CASSLIPFERNTEAFF. CDR3 nucleotides: TGTGCCAGCAGCTTAATTCCATTCGAGAGGAACACTGAAGCTTTCTTT. The full variable domain, in which reference TRBV7-8 and TRBJ1-1 provide the parts outside the CDR3, is GAGVSQSPRYKVAKRGQDVALRCDPISGHVSLFWYQQALGQGPEFLTYFQNEAQLDKSGLPSDRFFAERPEGSVSTLKIQRTQQEDSAVYLCASSLIPFERNTEAFFGQGTRLTVV.

CDR3: CASSFLDRTNQPQHF. For the CDR3, the DNA is TGTGCCAGTAGTTTTCTGGACAGGACCAATCAGCCCCAGCATTTT. J is TRBJ1-5 and V is TRBV19; TRBD1 agrees at 7 bases. Germline V gene data show CDR1 as LNHDA and CDR2 as SQIVND (reference sequence). Unmatched junction bases numbered 7, after V lost 5 bases and J lost 3 bases. There are 15 residues in the CDR3.

This clone was picked up a small number of times. The J gene is TRBJ2-2, the V gene TRBV5-1, with D possibly matching TRBD2 (5 bases). Per germline, CDR1 SGHRS and CDR2 YFSETQ. The CDR3 covers 15 residues. Trimming pared 4 bases from V and 6 bases from J, leaving 16 bases between. CDR3: CASSAGRTGSGELFF. As DNA, the CDR3 is TGCGCCAGCAGCGCTGGAAGGACGGGGTCCGGGGAGCTGTTTTTT.

This clone was observed a handful of times. The chain is built from TRBV10-3 and TRBJ1-1, with 12 bases fitting TRBD1. Trimming removed 6 bases from V and 3 bases from J; junction bases left unmatched: 17. The CDR3 contains 19 residues. Germline CDR1 reads ENHRY; CDR2 reads SYGVKD. In DNA, the CDR3 is TGTGCCATCAGCACCGGGACAGGGGGCGGTGTGAGGTCCCACACTGAAGCTTTCTTT. This codes for CAISTGTGGGVRSHTEAFF.

The chain joins TRBV5-1 to TRBJ2-2; TRBD1 agrees at 9 bases. V lost 0 bases, J lost 6 bases, and 6 bases stayed unmatched. This CDR3 spans 16 amino acids. Per the germline V gene, CDR1 is SGHRS and CDR2 is YFSETQ. In DNA, the CDR3 is TGCGCCAGCAGCTTGGCCTTACAGGGGGCGCCCGGGGAGCTGTTTTTT. The encoded protein is CASSLALQGAPGELFF.

In its sample, this clone was seen a few times. The CDR3 nucleotides are TGTGCCAGCTCAGCAGGGACTGGCTATGGCTACACCTTC. Translated, it gives CASSAGTGYGYTF. This chain links TRBV18 with TRBJ1-2; D is possibly TRBD1 (5 bases). CDR3 size: 13 residues. V dropped 5 bases and J dropped 4 bases, with 11 bases sitting between them. The germline V gene has CDR1 KGHSH and CDR2 LQKENI. The whole variable domain, remainder taken from reference TRBV18 and TRBJ1-2, is NAGVMQNPRHLVRRRGQEARLRCSPMKGHSHVYWYRQLPEEGLKFMVYLQKENIIDESGMPKERFSAEFPKEGPSILRIQQVVRGDSAAYFCASSAGTGYGYTFGSGTRLTVV.

V usage is TRBV6-1 and J usage is TRBJ1-5, with TRBD1 identical over 8 bases. This CDR3 spans 16 amino acids. V shed 4 bases, J shed 1 base, and the junction held 6 bases outside the gene matches. Germline-derived CDR1 and CDR2 are MNHNS and SASEGT. CDR3 in amino acids: CASSAGTGPSNQPQHF. The CDR3 nucleotides read TGTGCCAGCAGTGCAGGGACAGGCCCGAGCAATCAGCCCCAGCATTTT.

As for this clone: The junction departs from germline at one end; a sequencing error may be responsible. V usage is TRBV7-9 and J usage is TRBJ1-2, with D unresolved. Per germline, CDR1 SEHNR and CDR2 FQNEAQ (reference sequence). The CDR3 has 13 residues. CDR3 amino acids: CASSLEGLREITF. CDR3 sequence (DNA): TGTGCCAGCAGCTTGGAAGGGCTGAGGGAGATAACATTC.

This chain links TRBV6-2 or TRBV6-3 with TRBJ1-2; 10 bases match TRBD1. The ends lost 6 bases at V and 2 bases at J; junction bases unmatched: 12. This CDR3 spans 17 amino acids. The germline V gene encodes CDR1 MNHEY and CDR2 SVGEGT. The CDR3 DNA follows: TGTGCCAGCAGCCGAGAGAACCGACAGGGGGCAAACTATGGCTACACCTTC. Translated, it gives CASSRENRQGANYGYTF.

The chain uses TRBV9 and TRBJ2-7; tentatively, D is TRBD2 (6 bases). Per the germline V gene, CDR1 is SGDLS and CDR2 is YYNGEE. Trimming cost V 2 bases and J 2 bases, with 11 bases left between them. The CDR3 covers 14 residues. The CDR3 DNA is TGTGCCAGCAGCGTCGGAGGGGAAACCTACGAGCAGTACTTC. It translates to CASSVGGETYEQYF.

The chain has TRBV15 and TRBJ2-3; D possibly corresponds to TRBD2 (6 bases). This CDR3 comprises 12 residues. V dropped 6 bases and J dropped 4 bases, with 8 bases sitting between them. Per the germline V gene, CDR1 is LNHNV and CDR2 is YYDKDF (reference sequence). This CDR3 is CATRGEADTQYF. The CDR3 DNA reads as TGTGCCACCAGGGGGGAGGCAGATACGCAGTATTTT.

The chain combines TRBV4-2 with TRBJ1-4; 8 bases map to TRBD1. J was trimmed by 7 bases and V by 3 bases; bases with no gene match: 7. The CDR3 spans 15 residues. Germline-derived CDR1 and CDR2 are LGHNA and YNFKEQ. DNA for the CDR3: TGTGCCAGCAGCCACCCCGGACAGGGTAGTGAAAAACTGTTTTTT. The encoded protein is CASSHPGQGSEKLFF.

This clone has more than one count but fewer than ten. V is TRBV9 and J is TRBJ1-2, with D perhaps matching TRBD1 (6 bases). This CDR3 contains 15 residues. Germline V gene sequence: CDR1 SGDLS, CDR2 YYNGEE. Between the trimmed V and J ends, which lost 6 bases and 5 bases, there was a span of 20 bases. CDR3 coding DNA: TGTGCCAGCACCCCTACTTCAGGGGTAGTTTATGGCTACACCTTC. It specifies CASTPTSGVVYGYTF.

The chain couples TRBV18 to TRBJ2-1, with 11 bases aligning to TRBD2. Germline V gives CDR1 KGHSH, CDR2 LQKENI. Losses at the gene ends were 2 bases for V and 4 bases for J; bases not matched to a gene: 4. This CDR3 contains 16 residues. The CDR3 DNA is TGTGCCAGCTCACCATCTCTAGCGGGGGGTTACAATGAGCAGTTCTTC. The encoded protein is CASSPSLAGGYNEQFF.

V is TRBV7-3 and J is TRBJ2-6; a weak D match, TRBD1 (5 bases). This CDR3 has 19 amino acids. Germline V CDR1 and CDR2: SGHTA, FQGTGA. Trimming left V 4 bases short and J 2 bases short, with 21 bases between. CDR3: CASSSVVWGLLPGANVLTF. The DNA for the CDR3 is TGTGCCAGCAGCTCCGTTGTGTGGGGCCTTCTTCCTGGGGCCAACGTCCTGACTTTC.

V and J are TRBV6-2 or TRBV6-3 and TRBJ2-7, with 7 nucleotides matching TRBD1. In germline, CDR1 is MNHEY, CDR2 SVGEGT. The CDR3 consists of 16 residues. V was pared by 2 bases and J by 1 base, with 8 bases of the junction left unmatched. Here the CDR3 reads CASSYEDRDSSYEQYF. The CDR3 nucleotides read TGTGCCAGCAGTTACGAGGACCGGGACAGTTCCTACGAGCAGTACTTC.

V usage is TRBV7-8 and J usage is TRBJ2-1; TRBD2 matches at 10 bases. The CDR3 is made up of 18 amino acids. V dropped 3 bases and J dropped 1; count of bases not matched to a gene: 9. Germline CDR1 and CDR2: SGHVS and FQNEAQ. CDR3 nucleotides: TGTGCCAGCAGCTTTCGGGCTAGCGGGGGAGGGTCCTACAATGAGCAGTTCTTC. Its translation: CASSFRASGGGSYNEQFF.

The genes are TRBV11-2 and TRBJ2-3, with TRBD2 identical over 7 bases. The V gene end was trimmed by 4 bases and the J gene end by 6 bases; junction bases not matched to a gene: 13. CDR3 length equals 16 residues. CDR1 is SGHAT and CDR2 is FQNNGV in the germline V gene. This chain's CDR3 is CASSSSIAGLGDTQYF. In nucleotides, the CDR3 is TGTGCCAGCAGCTCCTCGATAGCGGGCCTGGGTGATACGCAGTATTTT.

The chain links TRBV12-5 to TRBJ1-1, with unresolved D. CDR1 LGHNT and CDR2 FRNRAP come from the germline V gene. This CDR3 is built from 14 residues. The ends were cut back, 2 bases at V and 4 bases at J, with 11 bases in the middle. The CDR3 nucleotides are TGTGCTAGTGGTTTGACCTCAGGACTCACTGAAGCTTTCTTT. Its protein product is CASGLTSGLTEAFF. The complete variable domain, with remaining parts taken from reference TRBV12-5 and TRBJ1-1, reads DARVTQTPRHKVTEMGQEVTMRCQPILGHNTVFWYRQTMMQGLELLAYFRNRAPLDDSGMPKDRFSAEMPDATLATLKIQPSEPRDSAVYFCASGLTSGLTEAFFGQGTRLTVV.

V usage is TRBV6-6 and J usage is TRBJ1-6; unclear D gene. CDR1 is MNHNY and CDR2 is SVGAGI in the germline V gene (reference sequence). The CDR3 covers 15 residues. V gave up 8 bases and J gave up 8 bases, with 19 bases separating them. CDR3 bases: TGTGCCAGCGCCGAGAGGAGTGTTTGGTATTCACCCCTCCACTTT. Its translation is CASAERSVWYSPLHF.